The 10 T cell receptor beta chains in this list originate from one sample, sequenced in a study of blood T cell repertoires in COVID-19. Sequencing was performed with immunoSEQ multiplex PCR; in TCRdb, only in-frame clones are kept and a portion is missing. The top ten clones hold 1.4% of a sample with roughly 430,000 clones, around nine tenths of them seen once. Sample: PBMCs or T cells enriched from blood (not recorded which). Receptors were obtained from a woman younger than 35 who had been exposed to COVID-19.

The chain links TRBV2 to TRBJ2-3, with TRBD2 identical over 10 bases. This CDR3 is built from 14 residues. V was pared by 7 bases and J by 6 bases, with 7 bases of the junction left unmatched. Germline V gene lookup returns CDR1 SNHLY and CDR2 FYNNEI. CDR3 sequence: CASNKAGGPDTQYF. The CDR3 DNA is TGTGCCAGCAATAAAGCGGGGGGGCCGGATACGCAGTATTTT.

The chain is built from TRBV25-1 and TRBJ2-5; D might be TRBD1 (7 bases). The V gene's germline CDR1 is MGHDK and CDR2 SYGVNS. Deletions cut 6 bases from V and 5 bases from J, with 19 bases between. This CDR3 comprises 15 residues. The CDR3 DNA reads TGTGCCAGCAGCCCAGGGGGGTATCTGTTTGAGACCCAGTACTTC. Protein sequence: CASSPGGYLFETQYF.

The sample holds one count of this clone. The CDR3 is CASSHGTSGGNYEQYF. CDR3 in DNA: TGCGCCAGCAGCCACGGGACGAGCGGGGGTAACTACGAGCAGTACTTC. The chain is built from TRBV4-3 and TRBJ2-7; 8 nucleotides align to TRBD2. The CDR3 sequence is 16 residues long. The germline CDR1 and CDR2 sequences are LGHNA and YSLEER. V shed 3 bases and J 3 bases; nucleotides not matched to a gene: 10.

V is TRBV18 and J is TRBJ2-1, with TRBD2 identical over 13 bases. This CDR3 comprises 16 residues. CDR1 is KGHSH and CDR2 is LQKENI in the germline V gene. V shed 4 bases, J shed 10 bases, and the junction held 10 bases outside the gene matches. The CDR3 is CASSLRLAGGPGEQFF. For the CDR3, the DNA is TGTGCCAGCTCACTAAGACTAGCGGGGGGCCCAGGGGAGCAGTTCTTC.

The CDR3 nucleotides read TGTGCCAGCAGTTTCTCCGGACAGGGGGCGTGGGAGCAGTACTTC. The encoded protein is CASSFSGQGAWEQYF. The chain uses TRBV28 and TRBJ2-7; 11 bases match TRBD1. Germline V gene data show CDR1 as MDHEN and CDR2 as SYDVKM. The ends lost 3 bases at V and 7 bases at J; junction bases unmatched: 8. The CDR3 has 15 amino acids.

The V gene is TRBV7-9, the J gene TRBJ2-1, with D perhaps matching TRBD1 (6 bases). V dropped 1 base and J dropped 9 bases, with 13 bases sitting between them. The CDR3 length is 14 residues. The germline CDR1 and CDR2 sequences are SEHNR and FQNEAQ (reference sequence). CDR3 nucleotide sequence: TGTGCCAGCAGCTTAGGACCCGTACAGGGTGAGCAGTTCTTC. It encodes CASSLGPVQGEQFF.

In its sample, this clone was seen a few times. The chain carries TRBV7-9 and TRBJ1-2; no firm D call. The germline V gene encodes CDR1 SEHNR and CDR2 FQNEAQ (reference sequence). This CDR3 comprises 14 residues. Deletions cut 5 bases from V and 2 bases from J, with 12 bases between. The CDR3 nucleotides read TGTGCCAGCAGCCCGGGTATCGGAAACTATGGCTACACCTTC. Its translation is CASSPGIGNYGYTF.

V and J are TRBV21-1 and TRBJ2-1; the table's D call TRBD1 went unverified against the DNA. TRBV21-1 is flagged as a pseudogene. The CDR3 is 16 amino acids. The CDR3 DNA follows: TGTGCCAGCAGCAAAGTGAAGATACGTGGCAGGGCCAGTATGTTCTTC. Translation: CASSKVKIRGRASMFF.

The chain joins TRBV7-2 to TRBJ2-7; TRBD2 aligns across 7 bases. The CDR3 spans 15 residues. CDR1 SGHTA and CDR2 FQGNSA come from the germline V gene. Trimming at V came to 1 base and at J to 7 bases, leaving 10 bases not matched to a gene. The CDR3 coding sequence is TGTGCCAGCAGCTTAGTCGGCGGGCAGGGAGGGGAGCAGTACTTC. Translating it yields CASSLVGGQGGEQYF.

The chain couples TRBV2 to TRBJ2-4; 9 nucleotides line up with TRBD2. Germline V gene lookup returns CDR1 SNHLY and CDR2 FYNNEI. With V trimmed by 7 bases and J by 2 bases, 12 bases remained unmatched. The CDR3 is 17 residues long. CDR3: CASIREPSGTSKNIQYF. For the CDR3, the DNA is TGTGCCAGCATTCGGGAGCCTAGCGGGACTTCCAAAAACATTCAGTACTTC.